One and the same sample provided the 25 T cell receptor beta chains below, sequenced in a study of neurological immune-mediated disorders. This sample's time point: longitudinal time-point 1 (baseline). A single record per CDR3 protein comes from TCRdb applying MiXCR to the 5' RACE reads. The sample gives around 69,000 distinct CDR3 sequences, 9.5% to 13% of which show up once; approximately 9.6% is in the top ten. The sequenced sample consisted of PBMCs. The receptors stem from a man aged 30 to 45 in good health.

In its sample, this clonotype was seen many times. The chain has TRBV20-1 and TRBJ2-1; no clear D. The CDR3 runs to 12 residues. Looked up from germline, CDR1 is DFQATT and CDR2 is SNEGSKA (reference sequence). The CDR3 protein is CSRRNPYNEQFF. In nucleotides, the CDR3 is TGCAGCCGCCGGAATCCTTACAATGAGCAGTTCTTC.

This clonotype has at least ten counts. The CDR3 here is CASSQVILASGNEQFF. DNA for the CDR3: TGTGCCAGCAGCCAAGTAATTCTAGCGTCTGGAAATGAGCAGTTCTTC. J is TRBJ2-1 and V is TRBV3-1; possible D gene TRBD2, 6 bases. The V gene lost 1 base and the J gene lost 7 bases, with 17 bases spanning the gap. The CDR3 is 16 residues long. Germline lookup yields CDR1 LGHDT and CDR2 YNNKEL (reference sequence).

Many counts were recorded for this clonotype. Here the CDR3 DNA reads TGCGCCAGCAGCTTGGGGGACCCCACAGATACGCAGTATTTT. Translating it yields CASSLGDPTDTQYF. The chain is built from TRBV5-1 and TRBJ2-3; D tentatively fits TRBD1 or TRBD2 (5 bases each). V was cut by 0 bases and J by 2 bases, with 7 bases left in between. Germline CDR1 and CDR2: SGHRS and YFSETQ. The CDR3 runs 14 residues.

In nucleotides, the CDR3 is TGTGCCAGCAGGTCGGACCGTATCTCTGGGGCCAACGTCCTGACTTTC. Its translation is CASRSDRISGANVLTF. The rearrangement joins TRBV12-3 or TRBV12-4 to TRBJ2-6; D is uncertain. V lost 6 bases, J lost 0 bases, and 12 bases lay in between. This CDR3 spans 16 amino acids.

The chain links TRBV6-6 to TRBJ1-5; D might be TRBD1 (5 bases). There are 19 residues in the CDR3. The V end was cut by 0 bases, the J end by 0 bases, with 18 bases between. Per the germline V gene, CDR1 is MNHNY and CDR2 is SVGAGI (reference sequence). The CDR3 DNA sequence: TGTGCCAGCAGTTACTCAAAGACAGATTCTGCATATAGCAATCAGCCCCAGCATTTT. Amino acid sequence: CASSYSKTDSAYSNQPQHF.

This clonotype was detected ten times or more. This chain links TRBV24-1 with TRBJ2-1; TRBD1 agrees at 8 bases. CDR3 length equals 15 residues. CDR1 and CDR2 (germline): KGHDR, SFDVKD. The J segment lost 8 bases and the V segment lost 4 bases, leaving 9 bases of the junction unmatched. The CDR3 protein is CATSESGGGRYEQFF. CDR3 nucleotides: TGTGCCACCAGTGAATCAGGGGGCGGAAGGTATGAGCAGTTCTTC.

This clonotype was counted many times. The chain is built from TRBV27 and TRBJ2-1; 9 nucleotides agree with TRBD1. The trim removed 3 bases at V and 5 bases at J, leaving 8 bases unmatched. In germline, CDR1 is MNHEY, CDR2 SMNVEV (reference sequence). This CDR3 is 16 amino acids long. As DNA, the CDR3 is TGTGCCAGCAGTTTGGTCGGGACAGGGAGGGACAATGAGCAGTTCTTC. Translating it yields CASSLVGTGRDNEQFF.

The rearrangement joins TRBV28 to TRBJ2-1, with 8 bases lining up with TRBD2. Trimming removed 7 bases from V and 9 bases from J; junction bases left unmatched: 14. Per the germline V gene, CDR1 is MDHEN and CDR2 is SYDVKM. The CDR3 consists of 15 residues. The CDR3 DNA follows: TGTGCCAGCAAGACGGGAGGAGCGGGAGCGGCTGAGCAGTTCTTC. Its translation is CASKTGGAGAAEQFF.

This clonotype has a count of ten or more. The CDR3 DNA reads TGCAGGGGGACTAGCGGGAACTACAATGAGCAGTTCTTC. Translation gives CRGTSGNYNEQFF. The chain couples TRBV20-1 to TRBJ2-1; 13 bases line up with TRBD2. CDR3 length equals 13 residues. The V gene's germline CDR1 is DFQATT and CDR2 SNEGSKA (reference sequence).

This clonotype was seen at least ten times. This sequence joins TRBV5-4 and TRBJ2-5; possibly TRBD2 for D (6 bases). V was clipped by 3 bases and J by 4 bases, with 13 bases between them. CDR1 SGHNT and CDR2 YYREEE come from the germline V gene (reference sequence). The CDR3 loop spans 14 amino acids. CDR3 bases: TGTGCCAGCAGCTATGTGCAGGGAGGAGAGACCCAGTACTTC. It specifies CASSYVQGGETQYF.

In its sample, this clonotype was seen many times. The rearrangement uses TRBV4-1 and TRBJ2-7; the D gene is possibly TRBD1 (5 bases). Trimming left V 0 bases short and J 3 bases short, with 12 bases between. The CDR3 covers 15 residues. Germline V gene sequence: CDR1 MGHRA, CDR2 YSYEKL. The CDR3 nucleotides are TGCGCCAGCAGCCAAGAAACCGACAGCTTCTACGAGCAGTACTTC. Its translation: CASSQETDSFYEQYF.

This clonotype has at least ten counts. The CDR3 DNA follows: TGTGCCAGCAGTTATTCGGGACACAGCGAAGAGACCCAGTACTTC. Its protein product is CASSYSGHSEETQYF. The rearrangement links TRBV6-6 to TRBJ2-5, with D maybe TRBD1 (6 bases). The V and J ends lost 3 bases and 3 bases respectively, with 14 bases between them. The CDR3 has 15 residues. CDR1 and CDR2 (germline): MNHNY, SVGAGI (reference sequence).

This clonotype was counted ten times or more. The chain combines TRBV27 with TRBJ2-5; tentatively, D is TRBD1 (6 bases). Germline V CDR1 and CDR2: MNHEY, SMNVEV (reference sequence). The CDR3 sequence is 14 residues long. Trimming removed 3 bases from V and 7 bases from J, with 15 bases in between. This CDR3 is CASSFGQREGTQYF. The CDR3 DNA follows: TGTGCCAGCAGTTTTGGACAGCGCGAGGGGACCCAGTACTTC.

This clonotype was counted many times. This chain uses TRBV5-1 with TRBJ2-3; tentatively, D is TRBD2 (5 bases). The CDR3 is 16 amino acids. V was trimmed by 3 bases and J by 4 bases, leaving 18 bases between them. Looked up from germline, CDR1 is SGHRS and CDR2 is YFSETQ. CDR3 amino acids: CASSYSTGSGSDTQYF. In DNA, the CDR3 is TGCGCCAGCAGCTACTCGACGGGATCGGGATCAGATACGCAGTATTTT.

The chain recombines TRBV29-1 with TRBJ2-1; 14 positions match TRBD2. The CDR3 extends over 15 amino acids. With 3 bases clipped from V and 7 bases from J, the junction kept 5 bases outside the gene matches. Germline V gene sequence: CDR1 SQVTM, CDR2 ANQGSEA. CDR3 sequence (DNA): TGCAGCGTTGATTCGGGACTAGCGGGAGATAATGAGCAGTTCTTC. As protein: CSVDSGLAGDNEQFF.

This clonotype was seen more than once but under ten times. This chain uses TRBV14 with TRBJ2-1; D may be TRBD1 (5 bases). CDR1 SGHDN and CDR2 FVKESK come from the germline V gene. The ends were cut back, 6 bases at V and 10 bases at J, with 13 bases in the middle. This CDR3 comprises 12 residues. The DNA of the CDR3 is TGTGCCAGCAGTCCACAGGTAGGCGAGCAGTTCTTC. Its translation: CASSPQVGEQFF.

This clonotype was detected ten times or more. DNA of the CDR3: TGCGCCAGCAGCCCAAGAGGGGTCCTAGCCAAAAACATTCAGTACTTC. It yields the protein CASSPRGVLAKNIQYF. The V gene is TRBV5-1, the J gene TRBJ2-4; possibly TRBD1 or TRBD2 for D (5 bases each). V gave up 4 bases and J gave up 0 bases, with 14 bases separating them. CDR1 is SGHRS, CDR2 YFSETQ, per germline. The CDR3 covers 16 residues.

Regarding this clonotype: This may be a read error, as it is one base from a much larger clone. V is TRBV7-2 and J is TRBJ2-3, with D possibly called TRBD1 or TRBD2 (5 bases each). Germline V gene sequence: CDR1 SGHTA, CDR2 FQGNSA. The CDR3 has 13 amino acids. The CDR3 sequence is CVSRAGSTDTQYF. CDR3 DNA: TGTGTCAGCAGGGCGGGTAGCACAGATACGCAGTATTTT.

This clonotype showed up just a few times. It may be a read error: a sequence one base away is much more abundant. The V gene is TRBV6-5, the J gene TRBJ2-7, with a weak D call TRBD1 (6 bases). Trimming stripped 0 bases from V and 4 bases from J, with 13 bases between. Germline CDR1 and CDR2: MNHEY and SVGAGI. This CDR3 is built from 15 residues. In DNA, the CDR3 is TGTGCCAGCAGTTACTCGACCGGGACACGGTACGAGCAGTACTTC. Protein product: CASSYSTGTRYEQYF.

This clonotype appeared a few times. This chain uses TRBV7-2 with TRBJ2-3; 13 nucleotides align to TRBD2. CDR1 and CDR2 (germline): SGHTA, FQGNSA. This CDR3 contains 18 residues. V trimming: 5 bases; J trimming: 2 bases; junction bases outside the gene matches: 10. In nucleotides, the CDR3 is TGTGCCAGCAGCCCCCGCACTAGCGGGAGGGGGAACACAGATACGCAGTATTTT. Amino acids: CASSPRTSGRGNTDTQYF.

This clonotype has at least ten counts. In nucleotides, the CDR3 is TGCAGCGTTGACTCTATGACAGTTTCTGAGCAGTTCTTC. Translation gives CSVDSMTVSEQFF. The V and J genes are TRBV29-1 and TRBJ2-1; TRBD1 might be the D (5 bases). CDR1 is SQVTM and CDR2 is ANQGSEA in the germline V gene. This CDR3 contains 13 residues. Trimming took 3 bases from V and 9 from J, leaving 15 bases between them.

In this sample, this clonotype turned up many times. The chain is built from TRBV10-2 and TRBJ1-2; tentative D call: TRBD1 (5 bases). There are 12 residues in the CDR3. Trimming pared 7 bases from V and 7 bases from J, leaving 13 bases between. CDR1 and CDR2 (germline): WSHSY, SAAADI. The CDR3 protein is CASTNGGSGYTF. The CDR3 DNA follows: TGCGCCAGCACGAATGGGGGGAGTGGCTACACCTTC.

This clonotype showed up many times. The CDR3 sequence: CASGDQINEQFF. DNA for the CDR3: TGTGCCAGCGGGGACCAAATCAATGAGCAGTTCTTC. This chain connects TRBV25-1 to TRBJ2-1; D possibly uses TRBD1 or TRBD2 (5 bases each). The germline CDR1 and CDR2 sequences are MGHDK and SYGVNS. This CDR3 is built from 12 residues. V shed 8 bases and J shed 6 bases, with 11 bases lying between them.

This clonotype was seen many times. Since a much larger clone is just one base distant, this may be a read error. V and J are TRBV9 and TRBJ2-3, with no clear D. Germline CDR1 and CDR2: SGDLS and YYNGEE. The CDR3 loop spans 13 amino acids. The CDR3, as DNA: TGTGTCAGCAGCGTAAGGTGGGCAGATACGCAGTATTTT. It encodes CVSSVRWADTQYF.

There are many counts of this clonotype. This chain links TRBV29-1 with TRBJ2-7; D unresolved. Trimming removed 4 bases at V and 4 bases at J, with 11 bases between. This CDR3 has 12 residues. Germline V gene sequence: CDR1 SQVTM, CDR2 ANQGSEA. CDR3 DNA sequence: TGCAGCGTTGCCCCCAGCGATTACGAGCAGTACTTC. This sequence encodes CSVAPSDYEQYF.